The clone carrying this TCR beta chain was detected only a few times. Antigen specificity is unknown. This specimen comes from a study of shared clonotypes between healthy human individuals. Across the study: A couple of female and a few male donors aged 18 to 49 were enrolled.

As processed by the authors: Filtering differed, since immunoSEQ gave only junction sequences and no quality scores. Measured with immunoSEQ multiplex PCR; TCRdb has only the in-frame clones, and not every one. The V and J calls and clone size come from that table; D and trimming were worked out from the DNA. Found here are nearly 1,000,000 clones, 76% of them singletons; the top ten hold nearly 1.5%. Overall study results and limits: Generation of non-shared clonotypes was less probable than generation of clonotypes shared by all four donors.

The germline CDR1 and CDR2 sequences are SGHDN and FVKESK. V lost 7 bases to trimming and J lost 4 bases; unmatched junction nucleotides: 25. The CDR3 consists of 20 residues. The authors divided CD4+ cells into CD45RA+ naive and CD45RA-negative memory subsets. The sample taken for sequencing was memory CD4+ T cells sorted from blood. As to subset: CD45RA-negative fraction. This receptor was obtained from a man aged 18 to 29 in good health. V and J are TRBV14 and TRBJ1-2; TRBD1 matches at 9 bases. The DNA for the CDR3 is TGTGCCAGCACTCACATAGGGCCAGGGACAGGGACTTTCCCCTTCTATGGCTACACCTTC. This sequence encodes CASTHIGPGTGTFPFYGYTF.